This T cell receptor beta chain originates from a study of identical twins. General study points: One should note that invariant MAIT and iNKT cells could partly confound zero-insertion analyses. Alpha sequences that were out-of-frame and twin-shared showed an excess of low generation probability.

This clonotype was detected only a few times. Its antigen is currently unknown. With template switching, a universal primer site was added, and the cDNA carried unique molecular identifiers. TCRdb processed the 5' RACE reads anew with MiXCR; each CDR3 protein has one entry. The repertoire holds some 1,600,000 distinct CDR3 sequences, with around 29% as singletons. Germline V CDR1 and CDR2: SGDLS, YYNGEE. The CDR3 covers 16 residues. The junction had 6 bases not matched to a gene; V was cut back by 0 bases and J by 7 bases. Everyone who gave samples was a healthy Caucasian. This receptor was identified in a newborn girl in good health. Sequencing used cord blood. The genes are TRBV9 and TRBJ2-2; 10 nucleotides agree with TRBD2. CDR3: CASSVGLAGELGELFF. In DNA, the CDR3 is TGTGCCAGCAGCGTAGGGCTAGCGGGAGAGCTCGGGGAGCTGTTTTTT.